This T cell receptor beta chain originates from a study of cytomegalovirus exposure and HLA in healthy donors. Overall study context: Earlier, 180 million or so T cells were analyzed, and some 120 million unique TCR beta sequences were found among them. Clustering assigned 81% of the approximately 400 genotyped donors to the Caucasian-associated ancestry cluster. Whole-study results and caveats: Confirmation was obtained in vitro that a few CMV-associated chains are specific for CMV antigens.

The CDR3 runs 15 residues. Trimming removed 6 bases from V and 0 bases from J, with 12 bases in between. Germline V lookup: CDR1 MNHEY, CDR2 SMNVEV (reference sequence). This clone was seen just once. Its matching antigen is unknown. Though nominally healthy at sampling, donors likely had unrecorded immune exposures. Primers included in the PCR were 60 Vbeta and 13 Jbeta primers. Profiling relied on immunoSEQ multiplex PCR, and the TCRdb table lists in-frame clones only, not all of them. The table includes over 120,000 clones, under 80% detected once. This receptor was identified in a man aged 18 to 29 in good health and CMV-seropositive. The chain combines TRBV27 with TRBJ1-3; D is possibly TRBD1 (6 bases). The specimen sequenced was PBMCs. CDR3 sequence: CASRTTGSSGNTIYF. In DNA form, the CDR3 reads TGTGCCAGCAGAACTACAGGGAGCTCTGGAAACACCATATATTTT.